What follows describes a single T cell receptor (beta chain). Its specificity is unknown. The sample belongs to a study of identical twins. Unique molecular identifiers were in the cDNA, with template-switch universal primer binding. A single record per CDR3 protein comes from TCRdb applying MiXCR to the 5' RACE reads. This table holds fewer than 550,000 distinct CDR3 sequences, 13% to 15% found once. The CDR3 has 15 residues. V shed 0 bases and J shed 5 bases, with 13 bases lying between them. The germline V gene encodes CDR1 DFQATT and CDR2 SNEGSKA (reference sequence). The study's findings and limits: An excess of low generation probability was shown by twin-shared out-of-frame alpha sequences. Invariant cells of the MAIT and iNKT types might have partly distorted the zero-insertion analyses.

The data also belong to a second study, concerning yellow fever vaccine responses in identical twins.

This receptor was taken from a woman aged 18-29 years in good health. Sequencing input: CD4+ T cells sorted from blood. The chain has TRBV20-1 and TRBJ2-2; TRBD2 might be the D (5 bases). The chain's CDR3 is CSARDLSSRTGELFF. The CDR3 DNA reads TGCAGTGCTAGAGATCTGTCTAGCCGAACCGGGGAGCTGTTTTTT.